This T cell receptor beta chain is drawn from a study of blood T cells in healthy people across ages (dated by TCRdb to the mid-2010s). For the wider study: In model experiments, template switching captured roughly one uniquely barcoded TCR beta cDNA molecule for every two T cells. Four age groups were formed from the donors: young (average 16 years), middle-aged (just under 40), aged (approximately 60) and long-lived (approximately 80). The study analyzed two additional independent replicas of 1 million unique cDNA reads from the same blood draw for two donors, one aged 18 to 30 and one aged 80 or older. To avoid experimental bias, donors of different ages were randomly spread across the sequencing lanes. Age-related changes in TCR beta repertoire diversity were measured in the study by deep sequencing normalized with unique cDNA molecular identifiers. Points the paper makes about the study in general: Because donor CMV infection status was unknown, age-related changes in expanded clonotypes were potentially confounded. Observed TCR beta diversity per million T cells fell roughly linearly with age, and a significant reduction was already apparent by age roughly 40. The percentage of naive T cells measured by flow cytometry correlated strongly with observed TCR beta diversity. Because profiling used bulk unsorted PBMCs, naive and antigen-experienced compartments could not be compared conclusively. Total diversity estimates from one million sequenced T cells were considered lower bounds and underestimates. The long-lived group showed more naive CD4+ T cells, fewer expanded clones and increased TCR diversity than the aged group, suggesting age selection.

Worth noting for this clonotype: The specificity of this receptor is unknown. Per-nucleotide qualities are absent, and no much larger clonotype sits a single base away.

The donors were around 39 Caucasian individuals from Russia, aged roughly 6 to 100 years, who were systemically healthy. Roughly 9.5 milliliters of peripheral blood were drawn from each donor into EDTA-treated Vacutainer tubes. Ficoll-Paque density-gradient centrifugation was used to isolate PBMCs, with at least 6 million per sample. Trizol reagent was used to extract total RNA from the PBMCs, yielding at least 6 micrograms per sample. Naive CD45RAhigh/CD27high T cell percentages were measured by flow cytometry on a PBMC aliquot from every donor. Based on the germline V gene, the CDR1 and CDR2 sequences are SGDLS and YYNGEE. Including cysteine and phenylalanine, the CDR3 has 16 amino acids. Only the CDR3 DNA is retained, 48 bases long and in frame from the first base. The library was obtained by 5' RACE. TCRdb records Illumina HiSeq 2500 as the sequencer. The second PCR ran for roughly 6 to 11 cycles and used a J-beta primer mix along with a sample-barcoded 5' primer. A unique molecular identifier was introduced onto each TCR beta cDNA molecule by a template-switch 5' adaptor carrying 12 random nucleotides. Each sample yielded at least 3 million CDR3-containing paired-end reads. First-strand cDNA synthesis was performed from all RNA using the Mint cDNA synthesis kit, with priming by a TRBC-specific oligonucleotide. Following uracil-DNA glycosylase treatment, a first 18-cycle PCR with universal primers M1SS and BC2_uni_R was performed on all cDNA. The authors' pipeline ran thus. Each sample was normalized by randomly selecting 1 million high-quality reads, each carrying a distinct molecular identifier. Instead of being binned into consensus sequences, reads with shared molecular identifiers were discarded. CDR3 identification, clonotype clustering and error correction used MiTCR with a Q25 quality threshold and the strictest error-elimination algorithm. A nonparametric unseen species model with Euler transformation was used to estimate lower-bound total TCR beta diversity. The public reads were reanalyzed by TCRdb: fastp trimming at Q25, MiXCR alignment, in-frame beta chains only. Entries are consolidated by CDR3 protein sequence, retaining the most common genes and DNA. The V and J calls were determined by TCRdb, not by the authors. Here the sample has 1.5 million to 2 million distinct CDR3 sequences; about 50% occur a single time. The ten largest account for over 2% of the sample.

The clonotype was recovered from a woman aged 40 to 55 in good health. Sequencing input: blood. Recombination connected TRBV9 to TRBJ2-1; 8 bases in the middle match TRBD2. The end of the DNA is better explained by TRBJ2-7, so the J call may be wrong. The DNA reads as follows: TGTGCCAGCAGCGTAGATGCGGGGGGCGCCTACAATGAGCAGTACTTC. The translation is CASSVDAGGAYNEQYF.